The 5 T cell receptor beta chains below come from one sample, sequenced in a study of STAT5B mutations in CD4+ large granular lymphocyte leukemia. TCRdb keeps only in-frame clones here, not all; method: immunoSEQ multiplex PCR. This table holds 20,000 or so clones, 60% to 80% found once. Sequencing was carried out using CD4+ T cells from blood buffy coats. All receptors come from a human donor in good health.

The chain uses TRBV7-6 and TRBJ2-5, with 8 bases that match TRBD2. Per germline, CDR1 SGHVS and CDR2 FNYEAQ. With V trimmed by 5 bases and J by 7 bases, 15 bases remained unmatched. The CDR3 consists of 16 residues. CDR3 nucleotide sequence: TGTGCCAGCAGCAGAGAAGCGGGAGCACTCACCGGGACCCAGTACTTC. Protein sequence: CASSREAGALTGTQYF.

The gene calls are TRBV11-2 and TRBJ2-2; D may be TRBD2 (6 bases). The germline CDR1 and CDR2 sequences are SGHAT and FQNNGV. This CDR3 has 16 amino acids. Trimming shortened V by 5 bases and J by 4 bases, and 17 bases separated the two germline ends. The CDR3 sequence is CASSPSVRRGTGELFF. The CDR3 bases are TGTGCCAGCAGCCCCTCGGTTAGGAGGGGCACCGGGGAGCTGTTTTTT.

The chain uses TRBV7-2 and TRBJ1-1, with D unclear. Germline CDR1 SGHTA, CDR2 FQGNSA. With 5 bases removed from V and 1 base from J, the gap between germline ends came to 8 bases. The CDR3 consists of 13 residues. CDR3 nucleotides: TGTGCCAGCAGCGGATATAAGAACACTGAAGCTTTCTTT. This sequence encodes CASSGYKNTEAFF.

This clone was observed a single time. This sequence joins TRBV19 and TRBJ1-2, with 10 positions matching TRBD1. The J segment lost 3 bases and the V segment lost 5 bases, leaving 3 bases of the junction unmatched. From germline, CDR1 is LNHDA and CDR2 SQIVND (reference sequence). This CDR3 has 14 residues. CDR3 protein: CASSPGQGYYGYTF. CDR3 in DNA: TGTGCCAGTAGTCCGGGACAGGGGTACTATGGCTACACCTTC.

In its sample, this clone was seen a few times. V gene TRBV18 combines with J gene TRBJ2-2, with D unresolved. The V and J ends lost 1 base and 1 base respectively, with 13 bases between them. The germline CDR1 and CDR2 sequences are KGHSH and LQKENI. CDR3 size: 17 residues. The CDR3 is CASSPRARVLNTGELFF. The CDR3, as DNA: TGTGCCAGCTCACCACGGGCGCGAGTACTGAACACCGGGGAGCTGTTTTTT. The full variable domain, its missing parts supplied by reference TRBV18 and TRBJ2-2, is NAGVMQNPRHLVRRRGQEARLRCSPMKGHSHVYWYRQLPEEGLKFMVYLQKENIIDESGMPKERFSAEFPKEGPSILRIQQVVRGDSAAYFCASSPRARVLNTGELFFGEGSRLTVL.